This is a list of T cell receptor beta chains from one sample in a study of identical twins. TCRdb re-called the 5' RACE reads through MiXCR, storing one row per CDR3 protein. The sample shows more than 1.5 million distinct CDR3 sequences, more than 30% of them seen only once. Material for sequencing was cord blood. These receptor sequences come from a newborn girl in good health. CDR3s include the opening cysteine and the closing phenylalanine or tryptophan. A D gene is named only where the DNA matches it firmly. Clone size appears in some rows only: once, few, many, or a class for an expanded clone.

J | D | size | V | CDR3 | DNA
TRBJ2-7 | NA | few | TRBV29-1 | CSVAPGAEEQYF | TGCAGCGTTGCCCCTGGGGCGGAAGAGCAGTACTTC
TRBJ1-3 | NA | NA | TRBV7-2 | CASSSSLGLFGNTIYF | TGTGCCAGCAGCTCCTCCCTAGGGTTGTTTGGAAACACCATATATTTT
TRBJ2-1 | NA | few | TRBV2 | CASNGASDEQFF | TGTGCCAGCAACGGGGCATCAGATGAGCAGTTCTTC
TRBJ1-6 | NA | NA | TRBV7-2 | CASSLGGTNSPLHF | TGTGCCAGCAGCTTAGGGGGCACTAATTCACCCCTCCACTTT
TRBJ2-7 | NA | NA | TRBV4-2 | CASSQVATGPSYEQYF | TGTGCCAGCAGCCAAGTTGCTACTGGCCCATCCTACGAGCAGTACTTC
TRBJ2-1 | NA | NA | TRBV7-9 | CASSLVEQWGSYNEQFF | TGTGCCAGCAGCTTAGTGGAACAGTGGGGCTCCTACAATGAGCAGTTCTTC
TRBJ2-7 | TRBD1 | NA | TRBV2 | CASISTGQGGEQYF | TGTGCCAGCATTTCTACCGGACAGGGAGGCGAGCAGTACTTC
TRBJ2-1 | NA | few | TRBV28 | CASSDSLGYYNEQFF | TGTGCCAGCAGTGATAGTCTGGGTTACTACAATGAGCAGTTCTTC
TRBJ1-6 | NA | few | TRBV29-1 | CSVGDSPLHF | TGCAGCGTTGGCGATTCACCCCTCCACTTT
TRBJ2-3 | TRBD2 | few | TRBV5-1 | CASSLFGGDTDTQYF | TGCGCCAGCAGCTTGTTCGGGGGGGACACAGATACGCAGTATTTT
TRBJ2-3 | TRBD2 | few | TRBV20-1 | CSPGASGGAFSYTQYF | TGCAGTCCCGGGGCTAGCGGGGGGGCATTTTCGTATACGCAGTATTTT
TRBJ2-5 | NA | many | TRBV2 | CASSLGTRQETQYF | TGTGCCAGCAGTCTAGGGACCCGACAAGAGACCCAGTACTTC
TRBJ2-1 | NA | NA | TRBV7-9 | CASSLHDGYNEQFF | TGTGCCAGCAGCTTACACGACGGGTACAATGAGCAGTTCTTC
TRBJ1-3 | NA | few | TRBV4-2 | CASSYKSDPGSGNTIYF | TGTGCCAGCAGTTATAAGAGCGACCCCGGCTCTGGAAACACCATATATTTT
TRBJ1-1 | NA | few | TRBV5-4 | CASSSLINTEAFF | TGTGCCAGCAGCTCCCTGATAAACACTGAAGCTTTCTTT
TRBJ2-4 | NA | NA | TRBV3-1 | CASSQGPWTAKNIQYF | TGTGCCAGCAGCCAAGGCCCCTGGACAGCCAAAAACATTCAGTACTTC
TRBJ1-1 | NA | NA | TRBV2 | CASTGQGYTEAFF | TGTGCCAGCACGGGTCAGGGGTACACTGAAGCTTTCTTT
TRBJ1-1 | NA | NA | TRBV30 | CAWGRTALNTEAFF | TGTGCCTGGGGACGGACAGCTCTGAACACTGAAGCTTTCTTT
TRBJ1-2 | NA | many | TRBV12-3/TRBV12-4 | CASSLWGDNYGYTF | TGTGCCAGCAGTTTATGGGGGGATAACTATGGCTACACCTTC
TRBJ2-6 | NA | NA | TRBV15 | CATSYDRSGANVLTF | TGTGCCACCAGCTACGACAGAAGTGGGGCCAACGTCCTGACTTTC
TRBJ1-2 | NA | NA | TRBV27 | CASSPTVSTGSYGYTF | TGTGCCAGCAGCCCTACCGTATCGACAGGTTCCTATGGCTACACCTTC
TRBJ2-1 | TRBD2 | NA | TRBV7-9 | CASRPGTSGGPPYNEQFF | TGTGCCAGCAGGCCCGGGACTAGCGGGGGCCCCCCCTACAATGAGCAGTTCTTC
TRBJ2-7 | TRBD2 | many | TRBV20-1 | CSATRTSGGSYEQYF | TGCAGTGCTACTCGGACTAGCGGGGGTTCCTACGAGCAGTACTTC
TRBJ2-7 | NA | NA | TRBV5-1 | CASSWAGDEQYF | TGCGCCAGCAGCTGGGCAGGGGACGAGCAGTACTTC
TRBJ1-5 | NA | NA | TRBV5-5 | CASSLMGVQQPQHF | TGTGCCAGCAGCTTGATGGGGGTACAACAGCCCCAGCATTTT
TRBJ2-3 | TRBD2 | few | TRBV7-8 | CASSRGTSGGRDTQYF | TGTGCCAGCAGCCGCGGGACTAGCGGGGGGAGAGATACGCAGTATTTT
TRBJ2-1 | NA | few | TRBV5-1 | CASSSLPLAPSSYNERFF | TGCGCCAGCAGCTCACTCCCCCTAGCACCGAGCTCCTACAATGAGCGGTTCTTC
TRBJ2-4 | TRBD1 | many | TRBV10-3 | CAISDAFTGQGAIQYF | TGTGCCATCAGCGACGCTTTCACGGGACAGGGGGCAATTCAGTACTTC
TRBJ1-2 | NA | few | TRBV2 | CASSEVRGTLYGYTF | TGTGCCAGCAGTGAAGTACGAGGGACGCTTTATGGCTACACCTTC
TRBJ2-4 | TRBD2 | few | TRBV20-1 | CSAKRTSQREQYF | TGCAGTGCTAAGCGGACTAGCCAAAGGGAGCAGTACTTC
TRBJ2-1 | TRBD2 | NA | TRBV20-1 | CLIYPGLGHCNEQFF | TGCCTGATTTACCCGGGACTAGGACACTGCAATGAGCAGTTCTTC
TRBJ2-1 | TRBD2 | NA | TRBV5-1 | CASSFSSGGHHNEQFF | TGCGCCAGCAGCTTTTCTAGCGGGGGCCACCACAATGAGCAGTTCTTC
TRBJ2-7 | TRBD1 | many | TRBV6-5 | CASTITGTGVHEQYF | TGTGCCAGCACCATAACCGGGACAGGGGTTCACGAGCAGTACTTC
TRBJ2-2 | NA | NA | TRBV5-8 | CASSLRDLGFLFF | TGTGCCAGCAGCCTCAGGGATCTCGGGTTCTTGTTTTTT
TRBJ2-7 | NA | NA | TRBV28 | CASSFAKANEQYF | TGTGCCAGCAGTTTCGCGAAGGCGAACGAGCAGTACTTC
TRBJ1-4 | TRBD1 | NA | TRBV20-1 | CSARDVGTATNEKLFF | TGCAGTGCTAGAGACGTCGGGACAGCAACTAATGAAAAACTGTTTTTT
TRBJ2-7 | NA | NA | TRBV29-1 | CSVDTDINNEQYF | TGCAGCGTCGATACGGACATTAACAACGAGCAGTACTTC
TRBJ2-3 | TRBD2 | NA | TRBV20-1 | CSARLASGDPDTQYF | TGCAGTGCTAGACTAGCTAGCGGGGATCCAGATACGCAGTATTTT
TRBJ1-2 | TRBD1 | few | TRBV4-2 | CASSQEGTGGNGYTF | TGTGCCAGCAGCCAAGAGGGGACAGGGGGCAATGGCTACACCTTC
TRBJ2-1 | TRBD2 | NA | TRBV29-1 | CSTREREGYNEQFF | TGCAGCACCCGAGAGCGGGAGGGTTACAATGAGCAGTTCTTC
TRBJ1-6 | NA | few | TRBV11-2 | CASTPRGSGTPLHF | TGTGCCAGCACCCCTAGAGGGTCGGGTACACCCCTCCACTTT
TRBJ2-5 | NA | few | TRBV4-1 | CASSQGGQPSEAQYF | TGCGCCAGCAGCCAGGGGGGACAGCCCTCGGAGGCCCAGTACTTC
TRBJ1-1 | TRBD1 | few | TRBV13 | CASSLGPGQPEAFF | TGTGCCAGCAGCTTAGGACCGGGACAGCCAGAAGCTTTCTTT
TRBJ1-2 | NA | NA | TRBV11-2 | CASSLGVGAGNNYGYTF | TGTGCCAGCAGCTTAGGGGTAGGGGCAGGGAATAACTATGGCTACACCTTC
TRBJ2-7 | NA | NA | TRBV4-2 | CAGSQADGYEQYF | TGTGCCGGCAGCCAAGCGGATGGCTACGAGCAGTACTTC
TRBJ2-5 | NA | many | TRBV6-6 | CASSPGAIQETQYF | TGTGCCAGCAGCCCAGGGGCCATACAAGAGACCCAGTACTTC
TRBJ2-7 | NA | few | TRBV3-1 | CASSQAIRTSYEQYF | TGTGCCAGCAGCCAGGCAATCCGGACGTCATACGAGCAGTACTTC
TRBJ2-3 | NA | few | TRBV21-1 | CASSKVKGDTQYF | TGTGCCAGCAGCAAAGTGAAGGGGGATACGCAGTATTTT
TRBJ1-1 | NA | few | TRBV9 | CASSVGGATEAFF | TGTGCCAGCAGCGTAGGGGGGGCCACTGAAGCTTTCTTT
TRBJ2-3 | TRBD2 | few | TRBV7-2 | CASSDHWAGVGTRYF | TGTGCCAGCAGCGACCACTGGGCGGGAGTTGGTACGCGGTATTTT
TRBJ2-7 | NA | many | TRBV12-3/TRBV12-4 | CASSRTPYEQYF | TGTGCCAGCAGTAGGACACCTTACGAGCAGTACTTC
TRBJ2-7 | NA | NA | TRBV20-1 | CSARVFGGGAGKYNEQYF | TGCAGTGCTAGAGTTTTTGGTGGGGGAGCGGGCAAATACAATGAGCAGTACTTC
TRBJ1-1 | NA | NA | TRBV5-1 | CASSFDVSNTEAFF | TGCGCCAGCAGCTTTGACGTCTCGAACACTGAAGCTTTCTTT